This T cell receptor beta chain was documented in a study of regulatory T cells in long-lasting Graves disease (dated by TCRdb to the early 2020s). Describing the broader study: Persistent Graves' disease meant more than 5 years of antithyroid drug treatment with TSH receptor autoantibodies that stayed positive. TCR sequencing covered approximately 13 persistent and around 20 newly diagnosed Graves' disease patients, 33 samples in total. Peripheral blood TCR sequencing and RNA sequencing compared persistent Graves' disease patients with newly diagnosed Graves' disease patients. Persistent Graves' disease patients in the clinical cohort had taken antithyroid drugs for around 11 years on average. The study was conducted in China and was registered as a clinical trial. Overall results and qualifications from the work: Only peripheral blood was studied, because thyroid tissue, the primary lesion, was inaccessible. The small sample size was acknowledged by the authors as a limitation that may reduce accuracy. Only the TCR beta chain was sequenced and analyzed. More public clonotypes were shared among persistent patients (roughly 2,900) than among newly diagnosed patients (966). Compared with newly diagnosed patients, patients with persistent Graves' disease had lower TCR Shannon entropy and fewer highly expanded clones, which suggests clonal expansion. TRBV28, TRBJ1-2 and TRBJ2-5 were preferentially used in persistent disease, while TRBV20-1 and TRBJ2-1 were favored in newly diagnosed disease.

V loses 3 bases of germline sequence and J loses 2 bases, and the interval between the two ends is 13 bases. CDR1 and CDR2, looked up from the germline V gene (reference sequence), are SEHNR and FQNEAQ. The CDR3 holds 15 amino acids from the cysteine to the phenylalanine. The only DNA kept is the CDR3, 45 bases in frame from the first base. Remarks on this clonotype: Its cognate antigen has yet to be identified. There are no base qualities to consult, and no much larger clone falls within one base.

Library preparation used multiplex PCR. The sequencing machine was an Illumina HiSeq 4000. To build TCR beta libraries, CDR3 regions were amplified by Arm-PCR using iRepertoire HTBI primers. Before sequencing, the PCR products underwent gel purification. The original methods were these. Gene usage analysis of CDR3 amino acid clonotypes relied on the 60 or so TRBV and 14 TRBJ segments identified across samples. Filtered high-quality paired reads were merged into contigs using COPE and FqMerger. Contigs were aligned with BLAST to IMGT TRBV, TRBD and TRBJ reference genes, and CDR3 was defined per IMGT. Any clonotype with a frequency above 0.1% was counted as a highly expanded clone. Shannon entropy served as the measure of repertoire diversity, while the Gini coefficient captured V-J evenness. A clonotype found in more than one individual was treated as public. TCRdb redid the processing of the public reads, applying fastp at Q25 and MiXCR, and retained in-frame beta chains. CDR3 protein duplicates are merged, each entry listing the most common genes and DNA. The V and J calls were not made by the authors but by TCRdb's processing. The sample table shows around 510,000 distinct CDR3 sequences, and around 21% are seen once. The top ten hold under 9% of the sample.

The time point label here, explained by the study, means: persistent/refractory GD, antithyroid drugs over 5 years with positive TRAb. RNA was extracted from PBMCs in TRIzol for both TCR sequencing and RNA sequencing. The diagnosis of Graves' disease was made according to American Thyroid Association guidelines. Recruitment of patients was carried out at an endocrinology department in Xi'an, China. Each patient gave 8.5 to 9.5 milliliters of peripheral blood, collected in an EDTA anticoagulant tube. Ficoll Paque Plus density gradient separation was used to isolate PBMCs, and no further T cell sorting was performed. RNA quality was checked with an Agilent 2100 Bioanalyzer and agarose gel, and concentration with a NanoDrop 2000.

The source of this sequence is a female donor with Graves disease. Recombination connected TRBV7-9 to TRBJ1-1, and perhaps TRBD1 as D gene, on 5 matching bases. This material consisted of peripheral blood mononuclear cells (PBMCs), taken when the disease was refractory, from a patient treated with antithyroid drugs. The bases read TGTGCCAGCAGCTTGGGACGGCAACCTAACACTGAAGCTTTCTTT. It encodes CASSLGRQPNTEAFF.